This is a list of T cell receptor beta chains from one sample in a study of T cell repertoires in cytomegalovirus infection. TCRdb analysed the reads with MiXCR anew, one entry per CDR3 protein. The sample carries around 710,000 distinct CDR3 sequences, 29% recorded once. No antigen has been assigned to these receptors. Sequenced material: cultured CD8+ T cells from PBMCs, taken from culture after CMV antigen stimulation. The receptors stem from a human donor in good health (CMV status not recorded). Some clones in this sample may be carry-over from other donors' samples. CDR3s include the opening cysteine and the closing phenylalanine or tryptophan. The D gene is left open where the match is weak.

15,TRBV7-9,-,CASSLSRAKQETQYF
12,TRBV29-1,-,CSVVAGGAGQFF
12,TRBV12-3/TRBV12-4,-,CASTDSIYGYTF
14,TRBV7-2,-,CASSYNQGSYGYTF
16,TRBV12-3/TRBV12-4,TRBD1,CASSSLPRTGGNEAFF
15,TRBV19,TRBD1,CASRGQGVTNEKLFF
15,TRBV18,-,CASSPWQGGFYEQYF
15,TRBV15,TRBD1,CATSDRQGNPDTQYF
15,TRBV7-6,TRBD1,CASSLTTGGREKLFF
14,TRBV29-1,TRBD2,CSVEGLAGGKTQYF
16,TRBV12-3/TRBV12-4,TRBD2,CASSWTSGGSYNEQFF
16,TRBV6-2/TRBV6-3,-,CASSYLATANTGELFF
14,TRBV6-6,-,CASSPRGGTGELFF
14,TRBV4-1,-,CASSQVGDGTEAFF
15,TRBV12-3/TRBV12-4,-,CASSRTAGSNQPQHF
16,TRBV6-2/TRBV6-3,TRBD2,CASSYSERGGEIEQFF
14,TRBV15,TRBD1,CATSAGTGPYEQYF
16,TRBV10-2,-,CASSESDTIPTDTQYF
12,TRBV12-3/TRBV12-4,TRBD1,CASGRGRETQYF
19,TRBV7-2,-,CASGTMFVRRWGASRGYTF
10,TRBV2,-,CASSWGELFF
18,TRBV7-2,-,CVSSLAQGLRGENTEAFF
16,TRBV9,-,CASSEDDIFGTDTQYF
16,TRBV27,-,CASTLRGGGWGYGYTF
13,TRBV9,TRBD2,CASSVTGGDTQYF
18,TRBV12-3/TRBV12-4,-,CASSLAFPSLMVPNEQFF
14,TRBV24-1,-,CATGEAGANYGYTF
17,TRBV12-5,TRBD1,CASGLNPRDSNTGELFF
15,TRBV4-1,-,CASSHPGQIYNEQFF
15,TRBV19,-,CASSGPLLPIDEQYF
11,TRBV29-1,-,CSTRENTEAFF
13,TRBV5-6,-,CASSTFFRGEQFF
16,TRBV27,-,CASSFRLARNADTQYF
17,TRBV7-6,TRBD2,CASSPGLAGGLHNEQFF
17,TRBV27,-,CASSLSTPGTSTDTQYF
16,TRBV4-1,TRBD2,CASSQEGSGGPYEQYF
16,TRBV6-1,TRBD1,CASRPHRGISYNEQFF
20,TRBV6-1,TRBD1,CASSEARWDRSRTATGELFF
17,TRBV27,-,CASSLLPTGPPNYGYTF
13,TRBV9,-,CASSRGGVDTQYF
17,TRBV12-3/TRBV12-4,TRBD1,CASSPRDRGVLNTEAFF
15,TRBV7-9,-,CASSLSSPEGTEAFF
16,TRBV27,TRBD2,CASSLLGLREGYEQYF
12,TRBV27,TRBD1,CASSRTGGEQYF
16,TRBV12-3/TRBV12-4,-,CASSLGGGFKDSPLHF
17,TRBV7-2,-,CASRLGGGFSSYNEQFF
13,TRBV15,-,CATSIAGQETQYF
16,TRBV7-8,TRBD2,CASSSPSSGGTDTQYF
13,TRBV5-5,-,CASSYRRGYEQYF
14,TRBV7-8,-,CASSFSGRGQPQHF
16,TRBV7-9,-,CASSSVMKAGTGGLFF
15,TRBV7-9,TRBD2,CASSLPAGVYNEQFF